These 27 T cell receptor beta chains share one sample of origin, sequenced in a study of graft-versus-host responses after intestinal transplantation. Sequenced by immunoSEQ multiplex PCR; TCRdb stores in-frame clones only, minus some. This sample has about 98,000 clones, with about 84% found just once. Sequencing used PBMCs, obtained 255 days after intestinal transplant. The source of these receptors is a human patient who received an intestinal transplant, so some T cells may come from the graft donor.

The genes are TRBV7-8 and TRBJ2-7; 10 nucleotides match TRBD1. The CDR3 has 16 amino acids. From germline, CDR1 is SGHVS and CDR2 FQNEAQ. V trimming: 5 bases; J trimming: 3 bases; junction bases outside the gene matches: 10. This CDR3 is CASSRDRGRRNYEQYF. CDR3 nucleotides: TGTGCCAGCAGCAGGGACAGGGGACGCAGAAACTACGAGCAGTACTTC.

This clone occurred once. The DNA for the CDR3 is TGTGCCAGCACACCGGAATTTCAAACCGGCTACACCTTC. This codes for CASTPEFQTGYTF. The V gene is TRBV28, the J gene TRBJ1-2; D call uncertain. Germline CDR1 MDHEN, CDR2 SYDVKM. The CDR3 consists of 13 residues. V lost 7 bases and J 8 bases, leaving 17 bases between the germline ends.

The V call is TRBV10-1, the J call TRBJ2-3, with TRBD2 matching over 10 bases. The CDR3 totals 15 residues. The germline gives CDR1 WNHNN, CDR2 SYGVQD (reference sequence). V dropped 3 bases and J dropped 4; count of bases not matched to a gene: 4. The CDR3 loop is CASSEGLAGADTQYF. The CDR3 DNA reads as TGCGCCAGCAGTGAAGGTCTAGCGGGGGCAGATACGCAGTATTTT.

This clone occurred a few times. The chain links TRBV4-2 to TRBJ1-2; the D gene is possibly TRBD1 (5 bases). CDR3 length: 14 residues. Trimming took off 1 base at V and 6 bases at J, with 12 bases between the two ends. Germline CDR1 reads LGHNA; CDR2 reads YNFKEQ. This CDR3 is CASSQGGEVNGYTF. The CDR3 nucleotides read TGTGCCAGCAGCCAAGGAGGGGAGGTGAATGGCTACACCTTC.

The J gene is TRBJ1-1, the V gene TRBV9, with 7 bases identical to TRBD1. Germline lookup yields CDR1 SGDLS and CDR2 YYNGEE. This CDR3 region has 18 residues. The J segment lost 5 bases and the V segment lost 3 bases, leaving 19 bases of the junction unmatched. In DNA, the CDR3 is TGTGCCAGCAGCGCGCCCACGACCGACAGGGCCAAAGGAACTGAAGCTTTCTTT. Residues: CASSAPTTDRAKGTEAFF.

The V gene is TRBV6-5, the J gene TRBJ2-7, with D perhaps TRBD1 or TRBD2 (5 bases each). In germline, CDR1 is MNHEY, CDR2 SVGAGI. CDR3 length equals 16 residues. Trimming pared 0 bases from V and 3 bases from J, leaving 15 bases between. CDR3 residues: CASSYSRWQGDYEQYF. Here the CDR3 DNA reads TGTGCCAGCAGTTACTCGAGGTGGCAGGGAGACTACGAGCAGTACTTC.

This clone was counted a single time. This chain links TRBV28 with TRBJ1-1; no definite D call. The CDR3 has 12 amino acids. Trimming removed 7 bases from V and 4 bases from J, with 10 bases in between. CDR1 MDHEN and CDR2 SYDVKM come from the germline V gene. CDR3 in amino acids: CASNRATTEAFF. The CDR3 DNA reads TGTGCCAGCAATCGGGCTACCACTGAAGCTTTCTTT.

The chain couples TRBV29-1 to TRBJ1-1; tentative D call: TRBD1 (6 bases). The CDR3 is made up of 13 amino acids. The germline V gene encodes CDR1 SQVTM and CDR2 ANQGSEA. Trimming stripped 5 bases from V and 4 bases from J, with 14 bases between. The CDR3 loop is CSVPRGSGTEAFF. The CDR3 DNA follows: TGCAGCGTTCCCAGGGGCAGTGGCACTGAAGCTTTCTTT.

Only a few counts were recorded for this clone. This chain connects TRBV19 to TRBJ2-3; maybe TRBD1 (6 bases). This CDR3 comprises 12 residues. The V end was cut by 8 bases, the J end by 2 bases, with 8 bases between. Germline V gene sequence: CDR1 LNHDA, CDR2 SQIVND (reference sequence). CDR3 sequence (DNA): TGTGCCAGTGGACAGAACACAGATACGCAGTATTTT. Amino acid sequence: CASGQNTDTQYF.

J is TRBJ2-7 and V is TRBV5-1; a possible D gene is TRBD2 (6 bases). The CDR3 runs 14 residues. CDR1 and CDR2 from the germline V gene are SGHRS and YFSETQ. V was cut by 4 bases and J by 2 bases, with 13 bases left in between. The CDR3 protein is CASSPGTGTYEQYF. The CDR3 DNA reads TGCGCCAGCAGCCCTGGGACTGGTACCTACGAGCAGTACTTC.

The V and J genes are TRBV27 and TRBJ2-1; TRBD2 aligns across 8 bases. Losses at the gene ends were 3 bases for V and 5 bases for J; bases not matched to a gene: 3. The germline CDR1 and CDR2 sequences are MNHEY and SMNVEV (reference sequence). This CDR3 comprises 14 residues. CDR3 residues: CASSLFSGNNEQFF. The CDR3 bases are TGTGCCAGCAGTTTGTTTAGCGGGAACAATGAGCAGTTCTTC.

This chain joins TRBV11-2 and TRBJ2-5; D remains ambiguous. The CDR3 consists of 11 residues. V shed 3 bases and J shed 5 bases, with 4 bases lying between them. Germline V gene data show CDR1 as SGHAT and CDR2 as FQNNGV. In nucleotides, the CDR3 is TGTGCCAGCAGCTTTCGGGAGACCCAGTACTTC. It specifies CASSFRETQYF.

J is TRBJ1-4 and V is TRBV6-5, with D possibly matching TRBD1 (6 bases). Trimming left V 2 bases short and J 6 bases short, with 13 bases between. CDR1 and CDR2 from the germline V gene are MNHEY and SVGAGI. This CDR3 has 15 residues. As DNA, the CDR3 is TGTGCCAGCAGTTACGGGGGGCGGACCTATGAAAAACTGTTTTTT. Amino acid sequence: CASSYGGRTYEKLFF.

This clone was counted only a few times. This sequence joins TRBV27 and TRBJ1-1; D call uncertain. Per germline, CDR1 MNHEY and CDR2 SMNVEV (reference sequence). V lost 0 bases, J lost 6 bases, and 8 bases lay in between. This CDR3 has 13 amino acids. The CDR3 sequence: CASSLSWIAEAFF. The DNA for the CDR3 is TGTGCCAGCAGTTTATCGTGGATAGCTGAAGCTTTCTTT.

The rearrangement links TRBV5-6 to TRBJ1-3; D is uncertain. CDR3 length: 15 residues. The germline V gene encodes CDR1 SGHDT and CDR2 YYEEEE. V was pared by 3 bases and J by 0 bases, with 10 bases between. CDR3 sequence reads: CASSSGSHSGNTIYF. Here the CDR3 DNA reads TGTGCCAGCAGCTCGGGGTCCCACTCTGGAAACACCATATATTTT.

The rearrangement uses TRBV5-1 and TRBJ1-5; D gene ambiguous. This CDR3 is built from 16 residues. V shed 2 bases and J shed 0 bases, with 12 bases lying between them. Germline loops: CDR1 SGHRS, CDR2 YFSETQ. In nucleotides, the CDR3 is TGCGCCAGCAGCTTAGGAGGAACGAATAGCAATCAGCCCCAGCATTTT. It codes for CASSLGGTNSNQPQHF.

The DNA of the CDR3 is TGTGCCAGCAGTAACAGGGGCCGATTAGGCTACACCTTC. Its translation is CASSNRGRLGYTF. This chain uses TRBV6-5 with TRBJ1-2; TRBD1 matches 7 bases. With 5 bases clipped from V and 8 bases from J, the junction kept 8 bases outside the gene matches. Germline V gene lookup returns CDR1 MNHEY and CDR2 SVGAGI. The CDR3 extends over 13 amino acids.

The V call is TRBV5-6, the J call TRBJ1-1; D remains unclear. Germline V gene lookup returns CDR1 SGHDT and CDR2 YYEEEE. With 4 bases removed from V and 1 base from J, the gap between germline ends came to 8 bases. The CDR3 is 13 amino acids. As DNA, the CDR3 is TGTGCCAGCAGCGGGGTAGGGAACACTGAAGCTTTCTTT. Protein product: CASSGVGNTEAFF.

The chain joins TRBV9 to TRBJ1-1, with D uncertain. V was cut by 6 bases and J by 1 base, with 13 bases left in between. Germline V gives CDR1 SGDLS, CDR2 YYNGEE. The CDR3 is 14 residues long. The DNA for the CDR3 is TGTGCCAGCACGCCCCGCGGAAGGAACACTGAAGCTTTCTTT. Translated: CASTPRGRNTEAFF.

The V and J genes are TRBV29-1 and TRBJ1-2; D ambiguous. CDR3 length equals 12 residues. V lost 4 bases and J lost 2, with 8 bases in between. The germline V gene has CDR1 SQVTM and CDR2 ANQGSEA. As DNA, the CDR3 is TGCAGCGTTGTACAGTCAAACTATGGCTACACCTTC. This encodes CSVVQSNYGYTF.

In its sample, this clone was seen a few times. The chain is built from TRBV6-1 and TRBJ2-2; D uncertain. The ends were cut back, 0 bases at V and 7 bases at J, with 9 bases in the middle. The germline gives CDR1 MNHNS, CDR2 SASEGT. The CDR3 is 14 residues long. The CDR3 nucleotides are TGTGCCAGCAGTGAAGCGGTAGAAAACGGGGAGCTGTTTTTT. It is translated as CASSEAVENGELFF.

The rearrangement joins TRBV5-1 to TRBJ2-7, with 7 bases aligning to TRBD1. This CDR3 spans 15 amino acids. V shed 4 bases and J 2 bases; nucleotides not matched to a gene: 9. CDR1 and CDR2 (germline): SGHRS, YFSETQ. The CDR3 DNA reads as TGCGCCAGCAGCCGCGGGTCAGGGGGAACCTACGAGCAGTACTTC. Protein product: CASSRGSGGTYEQYF.

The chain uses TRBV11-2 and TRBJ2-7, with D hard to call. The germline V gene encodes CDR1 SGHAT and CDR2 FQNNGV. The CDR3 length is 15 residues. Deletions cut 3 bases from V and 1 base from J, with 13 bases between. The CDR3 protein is CASSFPGGRSYEQYF. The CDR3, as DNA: TGTGCCAGCAGCTTTCCGGGTGGTAGATCCTACGAGCAGTACTTC.

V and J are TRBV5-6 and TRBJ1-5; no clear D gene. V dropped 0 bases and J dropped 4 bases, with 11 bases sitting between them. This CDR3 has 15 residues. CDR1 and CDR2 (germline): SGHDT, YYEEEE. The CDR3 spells CASSLAQTLNQPQHF. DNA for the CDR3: TGTGCCAGCAGCTTGGCCCAGACATTAAATCAGCCCCAGCATTTT.

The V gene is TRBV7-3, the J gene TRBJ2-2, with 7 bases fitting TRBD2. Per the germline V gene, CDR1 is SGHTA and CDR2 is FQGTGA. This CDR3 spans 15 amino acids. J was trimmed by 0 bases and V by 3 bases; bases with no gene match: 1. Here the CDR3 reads CASSFAGANTGELFF. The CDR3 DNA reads TGTGCCAGCAGCTTCGCGGGAGCGAACACCGGGGAGCTGTTTTTT.

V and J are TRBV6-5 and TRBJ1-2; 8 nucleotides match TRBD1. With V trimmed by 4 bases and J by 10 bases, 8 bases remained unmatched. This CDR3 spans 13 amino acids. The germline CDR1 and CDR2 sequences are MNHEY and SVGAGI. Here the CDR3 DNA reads TGTGCCAGCAGTTTAGCAGGGGGCAATGACTACACCTTC. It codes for CASSLAGGNDYTF.

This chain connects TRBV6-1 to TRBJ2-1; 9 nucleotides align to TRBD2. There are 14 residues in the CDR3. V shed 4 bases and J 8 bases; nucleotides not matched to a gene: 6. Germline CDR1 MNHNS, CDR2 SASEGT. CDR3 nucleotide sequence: TGTGCCAGCAGTGGACTAGCGGAAAATGATGAGCAGTTCTTC. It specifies CASSGLAENDEQFF.